Presented here are 30 T cell receptor beta chains from one specimen sequenced in a study of blood T cell repertoires in COVID-19. Assay: immunoSEQ multiplex PCR; the TCRdb copy retains only in-frame clones and omits some. There are more than 350,000 clones in the sample; around 89% occur only once, and roughly 0.99% lies in the top ten. Sequenced material: PBMCs or T cells enriched from blood (not recorded which). These receptor sequences come from a man younger than 35 who had recovered from COVID-19.

The V gene is TRBV7-7, the J gene TRBJ1-5; 10 nucleotides agree with TRBD1. V trimming: 4 bases; J trimming: 4 bases; junction bases outside the gene matches: 7. From germline, CDR1 is SSHAT and CDR2 FNYEAQ (reference sequence). This CDR3 has 16 amino acids. The CDR3 DNA follows: TGTGCCAGCAGCTCCTTTCCGGGACAGGGGAATCAGCCCCAGCATTTT. It translates to CASSSFPGQGNQPQHF.

This sequence joins TRBV19 and TRBJ2-1; no reliable D call. Germline-derived CDR1 and CDR2 are LNHDA and SQIVND (reference sequence). The length of the CDR3 is 15 residues. Trimming took 7 bases from V and 0 from J, leaving 13 bases between them. The CDR3 DNA is TGTGCCAGTACTATTAGCTACTCCTCCTACAATGAGCAGTTCTTC. Protein product: CASTISYSSYNEQFF.

This clone has a handful of counts. The chain employs TRBV6-6 and TRBJ2-7; 7 nucleotides match TRBD1. With 5 bases clipped from V and 3 bases from J, the junction kept 28 bases outside the gene matches. The CDR3 extends over 21 amino acids. CDR1 is MNHNY, CDR2 SVGAGI, per germline (reference sequence). The CDR3 nucleotides read TGTGCCAGCAGTCGGGACAGTATCGATCCAGAGTCTTATCTCGGATTCTACGAGCAGTACTTC. It translates to CASSRDSIDPESYLGFYEQYF.

This chain joins TRBV6-5 and TRBJ2-7; a weak D match, TRBD1 (5 bases). The length of the CDR3 is 13 residues. V was clipped by 8 bases and J by 3 bases, with 14 bases between them. Looked up from germline, CDR1 is MNHEY and CDR2 is SVGAGI. CDR3 sequence: CASHTGSFYEQYF. The CDR3 DNA follows: TGTGCCAGCCACACAGGCTCCTTCTACGAGCAGTACTTC.

This clone was detected a few times. This rearrangement joins TRBV12-3 or TRBV12-4 to TRBJ2-2, with D possibly being TRBD1 (6 bases). Between the trimmed V and J ends, which lost 5 bases and 8 bases, there was a span of 9 bases. CDR3 length: 12 residues. The CDR3 sequence: CASSPGTGELFF. The CDR3, as DNA: TGTGCCAGCAGTCCGGGGACAGGGGAGCTGTTTTTT.

The chain recombines TRBV27 with TRBJ2-5; 7 positions agree with TRBD1. V lost 2 bases to trimming and J lost 2 bases; unmatched junction nucleotides: 11. Looked up from germline, CDR1 is MNHEY and CDR2 is SMNVEV (reference sequence). The CDR3 consists of 17 residues. This CDR3 reads CASSLDFSGTVQETQYF. The DNA for the CDR3 is TGTGCCAGCAGTTTAGATTTCTCTGGGACAGTGCAAGAGACCCAGTACTTC.

The chain is built from TRBV5-4 and TRBJ2-1, with 10 bases identical to TRBD1. Germline values: CDR1 SGHNT, CDR2 YYREEE (reference sequence). This CDR3 is 15 amino acids long. V lost 4 bases, J lost 6 bases, and 7 bases stayed unmatched. The CDR3 DNA reads TGTGCCAGCAGCGCTGGGACAGGGGCGGGCAATGAGCAGTTCTTC. This translates into CASSAGTGAGNEQFF. Full variable domain (remainder filled in from reference TRBV5-4 and TRBJ2-1): ETGVTQSPTHLIKTRGQQVTLRCSSQSGHNTVSWYQQALGQGPQFIFQYYREEENGRGNFPPRFSGLQFPNYSSELNVNALELDDSALYLCASSAGTGAGNEQFFGPGTRLTVL.

V usage is TRBV28 and J usage is TRBJ1-5, with D perhaps TRBD1 (5 bases). With 6 bases removed from V and 6 bases from J, the gap between germline ends came to 9 bases. Germline lookup yields CDR1 MDHEN and CDR2 SYDVKM. There are 12 residues in the CDR3. The CDR3 sequence: CASRSQGQPQHF. CDR3 DNA: TGTGCCAGCAGGAGTCAGGGTCAGCCCCAGCATTTT. The variable domain in full, with the rest retrieved from reference TRBV28 and TRBJ1-5, is DVKVTQSSRYLVKRTGEKVFLECVQDMDHENMFWYRQDPGLGLRLIYFSYDVKMKEKGDIPEGYSVSREKKERFSLILESASTNQTSMYLCASRSQGQPQHFGDGTRLSIL.

The V and J genes are TRBV24-1 and TRBJ2-3; 12 bases agree with TRBD2. CDR3 size: 14 residues. Per germline, CDR1 KGHDR and CDR2 SFDVKD. With V trimmed by 7 bases and J by 5 bases, 3 bases remained unmatched. This CDR3 is CATRRLAGEDTQYF. CDR3 coding DNA: TGTGCCACCAGGAGACTAGCGGGGGAAGATACGCAGTATTTT.

V gene TRBV5-4 combines with J gene TRBJ2-1, with 12 bases aligning to TRBD2. V shed 3 bases and J 7 bases; nucleotides not matched to a gene: 5. CDR1 and CDR2 from the germline V gene are SGHNT and YYREEE (reference sequence). There are 15 residues in the CDR3. In DNA form, the CDR3 reads TGTGCCAGCAGCTACGGACTAGCGGGGACTAATGAGCAGTTCTTC. It encodes CASSYGLAGTNEQFF. Full variable domain (rest looked up from reference TRBV5-4 and TRBJ2-1): ETGVTQSPTHLIKTRGQQVTLRCSSQSGHNTVSWYQQALGQGPQFIFQYYREEENGRGNFPPRFSGLQFPNYSSELNVNALELDDSALYLCASSYGLAGTNEQFFGPGTRLTVL.

The CDR3 sequence: CASSALTEAFF. The CDR3 region has the DNA TGCGCCAGCAGTGCGTTGACTGAAGCTTTCTTT. V and J are TRBV10-2 and TRBJ1-1; D uncertain. The CDR3 is made up of 11 amino acids. Germline CDR1 WSHSY, CDR2 SAAADI. With 4 bases removed from V and 5 bases from J, the gap between germline ends came to 5 bases.

The chain links TRBV28 to TRBJ2-5; the D gene is possibly TRBD1 (5 bases). Per the germline V gene, CDR1 is MDHEN and CDR2 is SYDVKM. The CDR3 runs to 15 residues. V was trimmed by 6 bases and J by 2 bases, leaving 16 bases between them. CDR3 nucleotide sequence: TGTGCCAGCAGAACCTCGGCGGCAGGGCAAGAGACCCAGTACTTC. Its protein product is CASRTSAAGQETQYF.

CDR3 loop: CASSSFRLQGAYGYTF. The CDR3 DNA follows: TGTGCCAGCAGCTCCTTTAGGTTACAGGGGGCTTATGGCTACACCTTC. The chain joins TRBV5-5 to TRBJ1-2; 9 nucleotides match TRBD1. Germline-derived CDR1 and CDR2 are SGHKS and YYEKEE (reference sequence). J was trimmed by 5 bases and V by 3 bases; bases with no gene match: 11. The CDR3 runs 16 residues.

This chain links TRBV27 with TRBJ2-4; 10 bases agree with TRBD2. The germline gives CDR1 MNHEY, CDR2 SMNVEV (reference sequence). Trimming at V came to 5 bases and at J to 3 bases, leaving 4 bases not matched to a gene. CDR3 length: 15 residues. Here the CDR3 reads CASSLRLAGKNIQYF. In DNA, the CDR3 is TGTGCCAGCAGTCTCCGACTAGCGGGCAAAAACATTCAGTACTTC.

This clone was found once. This rearrangement joins TRBV11-3 to TRBJ1-1, with D tentatively TRBD1 (5 bases). CDR3 size: 15 residues. Germline values: CDR1 SGHNT, CDR2 YENEEA. Trimming removed 5 bases from V and 11 bases from J, with 24 bases in between. The CDR3 DNA reads as TGTGCCAGCAGCCTAACGGGGGTGGCGATAAATGAGGCTTTCTTT. Its protein product is CASSLTGVAINEAFF.

This rearrangement joins TRBV14 to TRBJ1-6; 8 bases match TRBD1. Germline V gene data show CDR1 as SGHDN and CDR2 as FVKESK. Trimming took 4 bases from V and 11 from J; bases not matched to a gene: 22. CDR3 length: 19 amino acids. The CDR3 coding sequence is TGTGCCAGCAGCCCCAACCTAGGACGTACAGGGGGTCAGCCCACACCCCTCCACTTT. Its translation is CASSPNLGRTGGQPTPLHF.

The chain has TRBV21-1 and TRBJ1-5. TRBV21-1 is reported as a pseudogene. The CDR3 runs 15 residues. CDR3 residues: CASSKVGGFSQPQHF. The CDR3 DNA is TGTGCCAGCAGCAAAGTAGGAGGGTTTAGTCAGCCCCAGCATTTT.

The chain employs TRBV29-1 and TRBJ2-7; 12 positions match TRBD2. The J segment lost 8 bases and the V segment lost 7 bases, leaving 6 bases of the junction unmatched. This CDR3 comprises 12 residues. Per the germline V gene, CDR1 is SQVTM and CDR2 is ANQGSEA. DNA of the CDR3: TGCAGCGCGACTAGCGGGAGTACCAAGCAGTACTTC. Translating gives CSATSGSTKQYF.

The CDR3 spells CASSMGRGRGYEQFF. The CDR3 nucleotides read TGTGCCAGTAGTATGGGGAGGGGCAGGGGATATGAGCAGTTCTTC. The chain employs TRBV19 and TRBJ2-1, with D possibly matching TRBD2 (7 bases). The CDR3 runs to 15 residues. Germline CDR1 is LNHDA and CDR2 is SQIVND (reference sequence). V gave up 3 bases and J gave up 8 bases, with 17 bases separating them.

The DNA for the CDR3 is TGCGCCAGCAGCTTGGGGCCGGGAGGGGCGGACACCGGGGAGCTGTTTTTT. This gives the protein CASSLGPGGADTGELFF. The chain links TRBV5-1 to TRBJ2-2; TRBD2 matches 8 bases. The V gene's germline CDR1 is SGHRS and CDR2 YFSETQ. The J segment lost 3 bases and the V segment lost 0 bases, leaving 7 bases of the junction unmatched. This CDR3 is built from 17 residues.

This chain connects TRBV5-1 to TRBJ2-1; 8 bases are a match to TRBD2. V dropped 2 bases and J dropped 4; count of bases not matched to a gene: 5. The germline CDR1 and CDR2 sequences are SGHRS and YFSETQ. The CDR3 runs to 15 residues. Here the CDR3 reads CASSFSSGPYNEQFF. The CDR3 coding sequence is TGCGCCAGCAGCTTTTCTAGCGGGCCTTACAATGAGCAGTTCTTC.

The CDR3 bases are TGTGCCAGCAGCCCGTCGGTATCTAGCAATCAGCCCCAGCATTTT. Residues: CASSPSVSSNQPQHF. V and J are TRBV9 and TRBJ1-5; D ambiguous. Trimming removed 4 bases from V and 0 bases from J, with 11 bases in between. The length of the CDR3 is 15 residues. The germline V gene has CDR1 SGDLS and CDR2 YYNGEE. The full variable domain, in which reference TRBV9 and TRBJ1-5 provide the parts outside the CDR3, is DSGVTQTPKHLITATGQRVTLRCSPRSGDLSVYWYQQSLDQGLQFLIQYYNGEERAKGNILERFSAQQFPDLHSELNLSSLELGDSALYFCASSPSVSSNQPQHFGDGTRLSIL.

This chain joins TRBV9 and TRBJ2-3; 8 bases are a match to TRBD2. After removal of 4 bases from V and 1 base from J, the junction contained 2 bases not matched to a gene. The CDR3 is 14 residues long. The germline V gene has CDR1 SGDLS and CDR2 YYNGEE. This chain's CDR3 is CASSLTSGTDTQYF. Written as DNA, the CDR3 is TGTGCCAGCAGCCTGACTAGCGGCACAGATACGCAGTATTTT.

The CDR3 nucleotides read TGTGCCAGCAGTTCCCCGCGGGACGGGGAATATGGCTACACCTTC. It encodes CASSSPRDGEYGYTF. V gene TRBV27 combines with J gene TRBJ1-2, with a weak D call TRBD1 (5 bases). Germline CDR1 reads MNHEY; CDR2 reads SMNVEV (reference sequence). This CDR3 is built from 15 residues. Between the trimmed V and J ends, which lost 4 bases and 5 bases, there was a span of 17 bases.

DNA of the CDR3: TGTGCCAGCAGCTCGGACAGGGAAGGCGGGGATGAAAAACTGTTTTTT. Translation: CASSSDREGGDEKLFF. This chain links TRBV5-6 with TRBJ1-4, with 8 bases matching TRBD1. CDR1 is SGHDT and CDR2 is YYEEEE in the germline V gene. Trimming at V came to 3 bases and at J to 6 bases, leaving 10 bases not matched to a gene. There are 16 residues in the CDR3. The full variable domain, its missing parts supplied by reference TRBV5-6 and TRBJ1-4, is DAGVTQSPTHLIKTRGQQVTLRCSPKSGHDTVSWYQQALGQGPQFIFQYYEEEERQRGNFPDRFSGHQFPNYSSELNVNALLLGDSALYLCASSSDREGGDEKLFFGSGTQLSVL.

The chain carries TRBV5-6 and TRBJ1-2; the D is unclear. Germline V CDR1 and CDR2: SGHDT, YYEEEE. V was trimmed by 0 bases and J by 7 bases, leaving 10 bases between them. The CDR3 runs 13 residues. The CDR3 region is CASSLDLGGGYTF. The CDR3 nucleotides are TGTGCCAGCAGCTTGGACCTCGGCGGTGGCTACACCTTC.

This clone was detected once. This sequence joins TRBV11-2 and TRBJ2-1; tentative D call: TRBD2 (6 bases). Trimming left V 1 base short and J 0 bases short, with 13 bases between. Per the germline V gene, CDR1 is SGHAT and CDR2 is FQNNGV. CDR3 length: 17 residues. The DNA for the CDR3 is TGTGCCAGCAGCTTAGGGGCCCGGGGGAGCTCCTACAATGAGCAGTTCTTC. Protein sequence: CASSLGARGSSYNEQFF.

This clone was detected once. J is TRBJ2-2 and V is TRBV7-6; possibly TRBD1 for D (6 bases). Germline V lookup: CDR1 SGHVS, CDR2 FNYEAQ. The CDR3 sequence is 15 residues long. V shed 5 bases and J shed 4 bases, with 14 bases lying between them. The CDR3 sequence: CASSVLTGITGELFF. The CDR3 nucleotides are TGTGCCAGCAGCGTACTTACAGGGATCACCGGGGAGCTGTTTTTT. The full variable domain, in which reference TRBV7-6 and TRBJ2-2 provide the parts outside the CDR3, is GAGVSQSPRYKVTKRGQDVALRCDPISGHVSLYWYRQALGQGPEFLTYFNYEAQQDKSGLPNDRFSAERPEGSISTLTIQRTEQRDSAMYRCASSVLTGITGELFFGEGSRLTVL.

The chain uses TRBV10-3 and TRBJ2-3; 11 positions match TRBD1. This CDR3 has 13 residues. V trimming: 8 bases; J trimming: 4 bases; junction bases outside the gene matches: 2. Germline V lookup: CDR1 ENHRY, CDR2 SYGVKD. The CDR3 DNA is TGTGCCATCTCGGACAGGGGGCCAGATACGCAGTATTTT. It is translated as CAISDRGPDTQYF.

V usage is TRBV28 and J usage is TRBJ2-7; D remains ambiguous. The CDR3 spans 16 residues. Germline CDR1 MDHEN, CDR2 SYDVKM. V lost 3 bases, J lost 0 bases, and 15 bases lay in between. This chain's CDR3 is CASSFPLGRISYEQYF. The CDR3 DNA sequence: TGTGCCAGCAGTTTCCCCTTGGGCCGAATCTCCTACGAGCAGTACTTC. The variable domain in full, with the rest retrieved from reference TRBV28 and TRBJ2-7, is DVKVTQSSRYLVKRTGEKVFLECVQDMDHENMFWYRQDPGLGLRLIYFSYDVKMKEKGDIPEGYSVSREKKERFSLILESASTNQTSMYLCASSFPLGRISYEQYFGPGTRLTVT.